One and the same sample provided the 2 T cell receptor beta chains below, sequenced in a study of CXCR3-negative and CXCR3-positive naive CD8 T cells. Carrying UMI labels, the TRB cDNA libraries were prepared through 5' RACE. No DNA is given; TCRdb re-called the 5' RACE reads and lists each CDR3 protein once. The sample spans about 5,500 distinct CDR3 sequences; the ten largest clones claim approximately 2%. Material: naive CXCR3- CD8+ T cells from blood. The sample's subset: CD45RO-CCR7+CD27+CD95- naive CD8+ T cells lacking CXCR3 (TNR3-). The receptors were gathered from a human donor in good health. Some clones in this sample may be carry-over from other donors' samples.

This clonotype is classed as medium-sized by frequency. The genes are TRBV14 and TRBJ2-2; the TCRdb D gene call, TRBD2, has no DNA to confirm it. This CDR3 comprises 17 residues. Germline V gene data show CDR1 as SGHDN and CDR2 as FVKESK. This CDR3 is CASSQPTSWFNTGELFF.

This clonotype is labeled medium-sized based on frequency. This chain connects TRBV27 to TRBJ2-5; the D call from TCRdb, TRBD1, cannot be confirmed without DNA. Germline assignment: CDR1 MNHEY and CDR2 SMNVEV (reference sequence). The length of the CDR3 is 13 residues. The CDR3 spells CASSSGQGETQYF.